This is a list of T cell receptor beta chains from one sample in a study of blood T cell repertoires in COVID-19. This table comes from immunoSEQ multiplex PCR, and its TCRdb copy is limited to in-frame clones, with some not included. The table includes about 150,000 clones, around 89% detected once. The source material was peripheral blood. These TCRs come from a man aged 55 to 70 with acute or convalescent COVID-19. Each CDR3 is given with its conserved first and last residue. The D gene is left open where the match is weak. Some rows have no size entry. The others give once, few or many, or a class for an expanded clone.

DNA	CDR3	size	J	V	D
TGTGCCAGCAGCCAAGCAGGGAGGGAACCCTCTGGAAACACCATATATTTT	CASSQAGREPSGNTIYF	NA	TRBJ1-3	TRBV14	NA
TGTGCCAGCAGTTTGGCGGGCCGTGAAGCTTTCTTT	CASSLAGREAFF	NA	TRBJ1-1	TRBV28	NA
TGTGCCAGCAGCCCCGAGGCCTTAAGGAATCAGCCCCAGCATTTT	CASSPEALRNQPQHF	NA	TRBJ1-5	TRBV2	NA
TGTGCCAGCAGCCTAATATACACTGAAGCTTTCTTT	CASSLIYTEAFF	few	TRBJ1-1	TRBV12-3/TRBV12-4	NA
TGTGCCAGCAGCGTAGCCGCGAGGACTGAAGCTTTCTTT	CASSVAARTEAFF	NA	TRBJ1-1	TRBV9	NA
TGTGCCAGCAGTGACCGGGAGGGGGCCGCGTACGAGCAGTACTTC	CASSDREGAAYEQYF	NA	TRBJ2-7	TRBV6-1	NA
TGCGCCAGCAGCCAACAGGGGAGTCAGTACGAGCAGTACTTC	CASSQQGSQYEQYF	NA	TRBJ2-7	TRBV5-1	TRBD1
TGTGCCAGCACCTTACAGACAGGAATCATGAACACTGAAGCTTTCTTT	CASTLQTGIMNTEAFF	NA	TRBJ1-1	TRBV7-2	NA
TGTGCCAGCAGCTTTTCCGGGACAGGGAGCATTGGTTCACCCCTCCACTTT	CASSFSGTGSIGSPLHF	NA	TRBJ1-6	TRBV7-2	TRBD1
TGCGCCAGCAGTCACTCGGGGGGTACTGAAGCTTTCTTT	CASSHSGGTEAFF	once	TRBJ1-1	TRBV10-1	NA
TGTGCCAGCAAGATGGACGACAGGGGAAATGAAAAACTGTTTTTT	CASKMDDRGNEKLFF	NA	TRBJ1-4	TRBV6-6	TRBD1
TGTGCCAGCACCATTCCGGGACAGGGTGCCGGGGAGCTGTTTTTT	CASTIPGQGAGELFF	NA	TRBJ2-2	TRBV5-6	TRBD1
TGTGCCTCGATCCCAAAAGACAGTGCAACTAATGAAAAACTGTTTTTT	CASIPKDSATNEKLFF	NA	TRBJ1-4	TRBV24-1	NA
TGTGCCAGCAGCCAAGTCTGGACAGGGCCCTCCTACGAGCAGTACTTC	CASSQVWTGPSYEQYF	NA	TRBJ2-7	TRBV3-1/TRBV3-2	TRBD1
TGTGCCAGCAGCGTACCGGGTGAAAAACTGTTTTTT	CASSVPGEKLFF	NA	TRBJ1-4	TRBV9	NA
TGTGCCAGCAGCTCCATAATGGGGGGTCACTATGGCTACACCTTC	CASSSIMGGHYGYTF	NA	TRBJ1-2	TRBV3-1/TRBV3-2	NA
TGTGCCAGCAGTGAAAGGACAGGGGCCAAAAATTCACCCCTCCACTTT	CASSERTGAKNSPLHF	NA	TRBJ1-6	TRBV6-1	TRBD1